These 14 T cell receptor beta chains were all obtained from the same sample, sequenced in a study of T cells in Graves' hyperthyroidism and ophthalmopathy. It was RNA transcripts that yielded the amplified TCR beta CDR3 regions. An initial round of RT-PCR targeting the TCR CDR3 relied on the HTBI primer set. TCRdb reprocessed the multiplex PCR reads with MiXCR, giving one entry per CDR3 protein. The sample shows around 280,000 distinct CDR3 sequences, about an eighth of them seen only once. Input material: blood. Receptors were obtained from a woman aged 25 to 39 with Graves' hyperthyroidism that later progressed to Graves' ophthalmopathy.

J is TRBJ2-2 and V is TRBV9, with 14 bases fitting TRBD2. CDR3 length equals 21 residues. V was clipped by 3 bases and J by 0 bases; unmatched bases: 13. Germline CDR1 is SGDLS and CDR2 is YYNGEE. This CDR3 is CASSGRLGGTSGSSNTGELFF. CDR3 nucleotide sequence: TGTGCCAGCAGCGGACGCTTAGGCGGGACTAGCGGGAGTTCGAACACCGGGGAGCTGTTTTTT. The variable domain in full, completed from reference TRBV9 and TRBJ2-2, reads DSGVTQTPKHLITATGQRVTLRCSPRSGDLSVYWYQQSLDQGLQFLIQYYNGEERAKGNILERFSAQQFPDLHSELNLSSLELGDSALYFCASSGRLGGTSGSSNTGELFFGEGSRLTVL.

This clonotype came up many times. The chain couples TRBV7-9 to TRBJ2-7, with 7 bases fitting TRBD2. In germline, CDR1 is SEHNR, CDR2 FQNEAQ (reference sequence). This CDR3 has 16 amino acids. V was pared by 7 bases and J by 2 bases, with 14 bases of the junction left unmatched. CDR3 in DNA: TGTGCCAGCACGTACATACCGAGGGAGGGAGCCTACGAGCAGTACTTC. This translates into CASTYIPREGAYEQYF.

This clonotype was recorded a few times. V usage is TRBV19 and J usage is TRBJ1-5; D unclear. Trimming took 1 base from V and 5 from J, leaving 3 bases between them. CDR3 size: 12 residues. Germline CDR1 and CDR2: LNHDA and SQIVND (reference sequence). The chain's CDR3 is CASSIGHQPQHF. CDR3 DNA: TGTGCCAGTAGTATAGGACATCAGCCCCAGCATTTT. The full variable domain, completed using reference TRBV19 and TRBJ1-5, is DGGITQSPKYLFRKEGQNVTLSCEQNLNHDAMYWYRQDPGQGLRLIYYSQIVNDFQKGDIAEGYSVSREKKESFPLTVTSAQKNPTAFYLCASSIGHQPQHFGDGTRLSIL.

This clonotype was detected ten times or more. The chain carries TRBV18 and TRBJ2-7, with a possible D match to TRBD2 (5 bases). V was trimmed by 0 bases and J by 3 bases, leaving 12 bases between them. CDR1 and CDR2 (germline): KGHSH, LQKENI. CDR3 length: 15 amino acids. The CDR3 DNA sequence: TGTGCCAGCTCACCACCGGGCCGGGAAATCTACGAGCAGTACTTC. As protein: CASSPPGREIYEQYF.

This clonotype was counted ten times or more. The chain has TRBV7-8 and TRBJ2-1; 11 bases fit TRBD2. With 5 bases clipped from V and 8 bases from J, the junction kept 11 bases outside the gene matches. The CDR3 is 16 residues long. From germline, CDR1 is SGHVS and CDR2 FQNEAQ. In nucleotides, the CDR3 is TGTGCCAGCAGCGTCTTAGCGGGAGGGCCCTCAGATGAGCAGTTCTTC. It codes for CASSVLAGGPSDEQFF.

The CDR3 is CASSRRLLNTGELFF. The CDR3 DNA sequence: TGTGCCAGCAGCCGGAGGCTACTAAACACCGGGGAGCTGTTTTTT. V gene TRBV5-6 combines with J gene TRBJ2-2, with D perhaps TRBD2 (5 bases). The germline CDR1 and CDR2 sequences are SGHDT and YYEEEE. V was pared by 4 bases and J by 2 bases, with 12 bases between. This CDR3 has 15 amino acids.

This clonotype was picked up many times. The chain combines TRBV19 with TRBJ2-2; 9 bases are a match to TRBD2. Germline V gene lookup returns CDR1 LNHDA and CDR2 SQIVND (reference sequence). J gave up 6 bases and V 7 bases, and 9 bases lay outside the gene matches. CDR3 length: 15 residues. CDR3 in amino acids: CASTQLSGRPGELFF. The CDR3 DNA is TGTGCCAGTACCCAACTGAGCGGGAGGCCCGGGGAGCTGTTTTTT.

This clonotype has a count of ten or more. V is TRBV6-2 or TRBV6-3 and J is TRBJ2-1, with 14 nucleotides matching TRBD2. Germline CDR1 and CDR2: MNHEY and SVGEGT. The CDR3 has 15 residues. V lost 4 bases and J lost 10; bases outside the gene matches: 6. The CDR3 nucleotides are TGTGCCAGCAGTTTGGGGACTAGCGGGAGCGGGGAGCAGTTCTTC. It translates to CASSLGTSGSGEQFF.

This clonotype was seen ten or more times. The chain couples TRBV5-1 to TRBJ2-2; D is perhaps TRBD2 (6 bases). The V end lost 4 bases, the J end lost 4 bases, and 8 bases lay between the germline ends. Germline assignment: CDR1 SGHRS and CDR2 YFSETQ. The CDR3 totals 13 residues. The CDR3 spells CASSGGGTGELFF. DNA of the CDR3: TGCGCCAGCAGCGGGGGAGGCACCGGGGAGCTGTTTTTT.

This clonotype was seen at least ten times. V gene TRBV27 combines with J gene TRBJ2-7, with D possibly being TRBD1 or TRBD2 (5 bases each). The CDR3 extends over 15 amino acids. Trimming pared 7 bases from V and 2 bases from J, leaving 18 bases between. Germline V gene data show CDR1 as MNHEY and CDR2 as SMNVEV (reference sequence). CDR3: CASTLSWDHTYEQYF. The CDR3 bases are TGTGCCAGCACCCTAAGCTGGGACCATACCTACGAGCAGTACTTC.

The chain is built from TRBV9 and TRBJ1-3; D is unresolved. Deletions cut 5 bases from V and 1 base from J, with 7 bases between. The germline gives CDR1 SGDLS, CDR2 YYNGEE. The CDR3 extends over 13 amino acids. The CDR3 sequence is CASRSASGNTIYF. For the CDR3, the DNA is TGTGCCAGCAGATCGGCGTCTGGAAACACCATATATTTT.

This clonotype was picked up many times. J is TRBJ2-7 and V is TRBV5-1; TRBD2 agrees at 13 bases. Per germline, CDR1 SGHRS and CDR2 YFSETQ. The V gene end was trimmed by 0 bases and the J gene end by 5 bases; junction bases not matched to a gene: 11. The CDR3 runs to 18 residues. The CDR3 spells CASSLVNWTSGRMDEQYF. CDR3 nucleotide sequence: TGCGCCAGCAGCTTGGTCAACTGGACTAGCGGGAGAATGGACGAGCAGTACTTC.

This clonotype was counted at least ten times. This sequence joins TRBV6-1 and TRBJ1-1; the D gene is possibly TRBD1 (5 bases). The germline V gene encodes CDR1 MNHNS and CDR2 SASEGT. V lost 6 bases, J lost 8 bases, and 19 bases lay in between. This CDR3 is built from 14 residues. This CDR3 reads CASRSLKGRREAFF. The CDR3 DNA reads as TGTGCCAGCAGATCCCTGAAGGGGCGCCGAGAAGCTTTCTTT.

This clonotype was observed many times. The chain recombines TRBV30 with TRBJ2-7; 8 bases are a match to TRBD1. Germline CDR1 reads GTSNPN; CDR2 reads SVGIG (reference sequence). Unmatched junction bases numbered 4, after V lost 3 bases and J lost 6 bases. The CDR3 consists of 12 residues. The CDR3 DNA follows: TGTGCCTGGAGCGTAGGACAGGGCGAGCAGTACTTC. Encoded protein: CAWSVGQGEQYF.